The 7 T cell receptor beta chains reported below all come from one sample, sequenced in a study of blood T cell repertoires in COVID-19. The table came from immunoSEQ multiplex PCR; TCRdb's copy has only in-frame clones and leaves some out. The repertoire holds approximately 200,000 clones, with 84% as singletons. The source material was PBMCs or T cells enriched from blood (not recorded which). These receptors came from a man in his fifties or sixties who had recovered from COVID-19.

This chain uses TRBV9 with TRBJ2-6; D is perhaps TRBD1 (5 bases). The V and J ends lost 0 bases and 0 bases respectively, with 10 bases between them. This CDR3 has 17 residues. Looked up from germline, CDR1 is SGDLS and CDR2 is YYNGEE. The DNA of the CDR3 is TGTGCCAGCAGCGTAGGGGGCGCCGTCTCTGGGGCCAACGTCCTGACTTTC. It specifies CASSVGGAVSGANVLTF.

This chain connects TRBV18 to TRBJ1-4, with 8 bases identical to TRBD1. Trimming cost V 3 bases and J 7 bases; bases outside gene matches: 10. Per germline, CDR1 KGHSH and CDR2 LQKENI. The CDR3 extends over 16 amino acids. The CDR3 DNA follows: TGTGCCAGCTCACCCATTCCCGGGACAGGACGTGAAAAACTGTTTTTT. It is translated as CASSPIPGTGREKLFF. Full variable domain (rest looked up from reference TRBV18 and TRBJ1-4): NAGVMQNPRHLVRRRGQEARLRCSPMKGHSHVYWYRQLPEEGLKFMVYLQKENIIDESGMPKERFSAEFPKEGPSILRIQQVVRGDSAAYFCASSPIPGTGREKLFFGSGTQLSVL.

As regards this clone: A junction boundary mismatches the germline segment, possibly from a read error. This sequence joins TRBV7-9 and TRBJ2-3, with D possibly matching TRBD2 (6 bases). The CDR3 extends over 14 amino acids. From germline, CDR1 is SEHNR and CDR2 FQNEAQ (reference sequence). Here the CDR3 reads CASSLEDYTGTQYF. The CDR3 coding sequence is TGTGCCAGCAGCTTAGAGGACTACACAGGTACGCAGTATTTT.

A word on this clone: At the DNA level, this CDR3 is encoded by other sequences in the same sample as well. V gene TRBV7-2 combines with J gene TRBJ2-3, with 8 bases lining up with TRBD2. J lost 4 bases, V lost 1 base, and 4 bases had no gene match. CDR1 and CDR2 from the germline V gene are SGHTA and FQGNSA. This CDR3 region has 15 residues. The CDR3 DNA sequence: TGTGCCAGCAGCTTAGACCGGGGGGGTGCAGATACGCAGTATTTT. Amino acids: CASSLDRGGADTQYF.

This clone came up a few times. The V and J genes are TRBV18 and TRBJ1-2; 12 bases line up with TRBD1. The germline V gene encodes CDR1 KGHSH and CDR2 LQKENI. The CDR3 totals 14 residues. Unmatched junction bases numbered 6, after V lost 6 bases and J lost 7 bases. CDR3 residues: CASSTGQGALGYTF. CDR3 DNA sequence: TGTGCCAGCTCTACGGGACAGGGGGCGCTTGGCTACACCTTC.

The CDR3 spells CASSLSRGNTEAFF. CDR3 DNA: TGTGCCAGCAGTCTTAGTCGGGGGAACACTGAAGCTTTCTTT. The chain employs TRBV7-2 and TRBJ1-1; D remains ambiguous. Germline CDR1 reads SGHTA; CDR2 reads FQGNSA. The CDR3 runs to 14 residues. Trimming shortened V by 6 bases and J by 1 base, and 12 bases separated the two germline ends. The entire variable domain, with the rest obtained from reference TRBV7-2 and TRBJ1-1, is as follows: GAGVSQSPSNKVTEKGKDVELRCDPISGHTALYWYRQSLGQGLEFLIYFQGNSAPDKSGLPSDRFSAERTGGSVSTLTIQRTQQEDSAVYLCASSLSRGNTEAFFGQGTRLTVV.

The chain links TRBV29-1 to TRBJ2-2; TRBD2 is a possible D gene (6 bases). From germline, CDR1 is SQVTM and CDR2 ANQGSEA. V was clipped by 4 bases and J by 6 bases, with 12 bases between them. The CDR3 loop spans 13 amino acids. The DNA of the CDR3 is TGCAGCGTTGTCGGGGGTATGCCCGGGGAGCTGTTTTTT. The encoded protein is CSVVGGMPGELFF.